The 28 T cell receptor beta chains reported below all come from one sample, sequenced in a study of blood T cell repertoires in COVID-19. Sequencing was performed with immunoSEQ multiplex PCR; in TCRdb, only in-frame clones are kept and a portion is missing. Counted here are about 110,000 clones, approximately 85% occurring once; the ten biggest clones make up 7.9%. The specimen was peripheral blood. These TCRs come from a man between 65 and 79 years old with acute or convalescent COVID-19.

CDR3 region: CASSILVGYEQYF. Here the CDR3 DNA reads TGTGCCAGTAGCATCCTAGTGGGCTACGAGCAGTACTTC. V gene TRBV19 combines with J gene TRBJ2-7, with D unresolved. Germline assignment: CDR1 LNHDA and CDR2 SQIVND (reference sequence). This CDR3 region has 13 residues. Trimming removed 6 bases from V and 3 bases from J, with 12 bases in between.

This clone was seen a handful of times. The V and J genes are TRBV29-1 and TRBJ1-1; 9 bases are shared with TRBD1. The CDR3 length is 12 residues. Germline CDR1 reads SQVTM; CDR2 reads ANQGSEA. Losses at the gene ends were 4 bases for V and 11 bases for J; bases not matched to a gene: 8. The CDR3 DNA sequence: TGCAGCGTTGGCGTGGGACAGGGCATCGCTTTCTTT. It codes for CSVGVGQGIAFF.

The chain is built from TRBV10-3 and TRBJ1-1; possibly TRBD1 for D (6 bases). Germline CDR1 is ENHRY and CDR2 is SYGVKD. Trimming pared 10 bases from V and 2 bases from J, leaving 20 bases between. This CDR3 region has 15 residues. In DNA, the CDR3 is TGTGCCACCACCGTCGGGGGGGCAATAAACACTGAAGCTTTCTTT. Translated, it gives CATTVGGAINTEAFF.

The V and J genes are TRBV5-8 and TRBJ2-3; TRBD2 matches 10 bases. The ends lost 2 bases at V and 6 bases at J; junction bases unmatched: 3. The CDR3 has 14 amino acids. The germline gives CDR1 SGHTS, CDR2 YDEGEE. This chain's CDR3 is CASSFQAGGDTQYF. The CDR3, as DNA: TGTGCCAGCAGCTTCCAAGCGGGGGGGGATACGCAGTATTTT.

The count of this clone is one. The CDR3 is CASSLPGLGDNEQFF. As DNA, the CDR3 is TGTGCCAGCAGTCTACCGGGACTAGGGGACAATGAGCAGTTCTTC. The V and J genes are TRBV6-5 and TRBJ2-1; the match to TRBD2 covers 8 bases. The CDR3 is made up of 15 amino acids. V gave up 5 bases and J gave up 5 bases; unmatched junction bases: 8. Looked up from germline, CDR1 is MNHEY and CDR2 is SVGAGI.

V usage is TRBV4-1 and J usage is TRBJ1-4; 10 bases line up with TRBD1. The germline CDR1 and CDR2 sequences are MGHRA and YSYEKL. CDR3 length: 15 amino acids. V lost 4 bases and J lost 3; bases outside the gene matches: 2. CDR3 amino acids: CASSLGQGPNEKLFF. The CDR3, as DNA: TGCGCCAGCAGCCTGGGACAGGGGCCTAATGAAAAACTGTTTTTT.

This clone was recorded only once. The V and J genes are TRBV2 and TRBJ2-2; 8 nucleotides agree with TRBD2. Germline V lookup: CDR1 SNHLY, CDR2 FYNNEI. This CDR3 region has 13 residues. V lost 5 bases to trimming and J lost 7 bases; unmatched junction nucleotides: 3. In nucleotides, the CDR3 is TGTGCCAGCAGTCCCAGCGGGGGCGGGGAGCTGTTTTTT. Its protein is CASSPSGGGELFF.

The chain is built from TRBV20-1 and TRBJ2-2; D is unclear. Germline V lookup: CDR1 DFQATT, CDR2 SNEGSKA (reference sequence). The CDR3 totals 10 residues. Trimming pared 5 bases from V and 7 bases from J, leaving 5 bases between. The CDR3 DNA sequence: TGCAGTGCTCTTCGCGGGGAGCTGTTTTTT. Its protein product is CSALRGELFF.

The V gene is TRBV20-1, the J gene TRBJ2-7, with D uncertain. CDR3 length: 11 amino acids. Trimming removed 7 bases at V and 3 bases at J, with 10 bases between. From germline, CDR1 is DFQATT and CDR2 SNEGSKA (reference sequence). The CDR3 nucleotides are TGCAGTGTTGGCAGAAACTACGAGCAGTACTTC. Translating gives CSVGRNYEQYF.

The chain uses TRBV5-1 and TRBJ2-7; 11 bases are shared with TRBD1. CDR1 and CDR2 (germline): SGHRS, YFSETQ. The length of the CDR3 is 18 residues. With 4 bases clipped from V and 4 bases from J, the junction kept 16 bases outside the gene matches. The CDR3 region has the DNA TGCGCCAGCAGCGACCGGGACAGGGGGGAGCGGGGACGGTACGAGCAGTACTTC. This gives the protein CASSDRDRGERGRYEQYF.

The rearrangement joins TRBV4-2 to TRBJ2-4; TRBD2 aligns across 8 bases. The CDR3 is 17 residues long. In germline, CDR1 is LGHNA, CDR2 YNFKEQ. V lost 1 base and J lost 5; bases outside the gene matches: 10. The CDR3 sequence is CASSQAKGAAGENIQYF. In DNA form, the CDR3 reads TGTGCCAGCAGCCAAGCCAAAGGGGCAGCGGGAGAAAACATTCAGTACTTC.

The genes are TRBV2 and TRBJ1-2, with 7 bases fitting TRBD1. The V gene's germline CDR1 is SNHLY and CDR2 FYNNEI. Trimming cost V 5 bases and J 4 bases; bases outside gene matches: 7. CDR3 length: 14 amino acids. Written as DNA, the CDR3 is TGTGCCAGCAGTCCCATGGGACAGTTCTATGGCTACACCTTC. It is translated as CASSPMGQFYGYTF.

This clone showed up just a few times. The rearrangement joins TRBV19 to TRBJ1-5; D unresolved. Per the germline V gene, CDR1 is LNHDA and CDR2 is SQIVND (reference sequence). The V and J ends lost 5 bases and 4 bases respectively, with 12 bases between them. The CDR3 is 14 amino acids. CDR3 residues: CASSEDLWNQPQHF. The CDR3 DNA follows: TGTGCCAGTAGTGAAGACTTATGGAATCAGCCCCAGCATTTT.

This chain uses TRBV5-4 with TRBJ1-2; 7 nucleotides align to TRBD1. CDR1 and CDR2 from the germline V gene are SGHNT and YYREEE (reference sequence). The CDR3 consists of 14 residues. Trimming at V came to 4 bases and at J to 4 bases, leaving 7 bases not matched to a gene. Here the CDR3 DNA reads TGTGCCAGCAGCCTCGACAGGGCAGTCTATGGCTACACCTTC. Translating it yields CASSLDRAVYGYTF.

In its sample, this clone was seen once. This rearrangement joins TRBV15 to TRBJ1-1; D uncertain. This CDR3 is 13 amino acids long. The germline gives CDR1 LNHNV, CDR2 YYDKDF (reference sequence). V was cut by 5 bases and J by 3 bases, with 10 bases left in between. CDR3 nucleotide sequence: TGTGCCACCAGCTCCGCAGGTCACACTGAAGCTTTCTTT. As protein: CATSSAGHTEAFF.

The chain links TRBV5-4 to TRBJ2-2, with D unclear. Germline lookup yields CDR1 SGHNT and CDR2 YYREEE (reference sequence). V was shortened by 5 bases and J by 5 bases, with 16 bases between the two germline ends. The CDR3 is made up of 15 amino acids. This chain's CDR3 is CASSYISPQTGELFF. In DNA, the CDR3 is TGTGCCAGCAGTTACATTAGCCCTCAGACCGGGGAGCTGTTTTTT.

The J gene is TRBJ2-7, the V gene TRBV7-9; 9 bases agree with TRBD1. CDR1 and CDR2 from the germline V gene are SEHNR and FQNEAQ (reference sequence). V lost 4 bases to trimming and J lost 9 bases; unmatched junction nucleotides: 16. The CDR3 contains 16 residues. The DNA of the CDR3 is TGTGCCAGCAGCTCCAGTTCTCCGGACAGGGGTTCGAGGCAGTACTTC. This sequence encodes CASSSSSPDRGSRQYF.

The V and J genes are TRBV29-1 and TRBJ1-1; D unresolved. Trimming removed 3 bases at V and 1 base at J, with 6 bases between. Per the germline V gene, CDR1 is SQVTM and CDR2 is ANQGSEA. This CDR3 has 12 amino acids. For the CDR3, the DNA is TGCAGCGTTGATGGGCGGAACACTGAAGCTTTCTTT. This gives the protein CSVDGRNTEAFF.

This clone was picked up a small number of times. The V and J genes are TRBV6-1 and TRBJ2-1; D might be TRBD2 (6 bases). The CDR3 loop spans 11 amino acids. From germline, CDR1 is MNHNS and CDR2 SASEGT. Deletions cut 3 bases from V and 10 bases from J, with 7 bases between. CDR3 residues: CASSDRGEQFF. In DNA, the CDR3 is TGTGCCAGCAGTGACCGGGGGGAGCAGTTCTTC.

This clone was detected once. The rearrangement joins TRBV28 to TRBJ1-1; D uncertain. The V and J ends lost 6 bases and 8 bases respectively, with 16 bases between them. The CDR3 totals 13 residues. Germline V gene sequence: CDR1 MDHEN, CDR2 SYDVKM. The CDR3 here is CASRLSQPLEAFF. The DNA of the CDR3 is TGTGCCAGCAGACTTAGCCAACCGCTCGAAGCTTTCTTT. The whole variable domain, remainder taken from reference TRBV28 and TRBJ1-1, is DVKVTQSSRYLVKRTGEKVFLECVQDMDHENMFWYRQDPGLGLRLIYFSYDVKMKEKGDIPEGYSVSREKKERFSLILESASTNQTSMYLCASRLSQPLEAFFGQGTRLTVV.

The chain's CDR3 is CSVDSGRRTGELFF. DNA of the CDR3: TGCAGCGTTGATAGCGGGAGGAGGACCGGGGAGCTGTTTTTT. The chain carries TRBV29-1 and TRBJ2-2, with TRBD2 identical over 10 bases. Losses at the gene ends were 3 bases for V and 5 bases for J; bases not matched to a gene: 3. Germline V gene data show CDR1 as SQVTM and CDR2 as ANQGSEA. This CDR3 spans 14 amino acids.

CDR3 in amino acids: CSVGTAGNTIYF. CDR3 DNA sequence: TGCAGCGTAGGGACAGCTGGAAACACCATATATTTT. V and J are TRBV29-1 and TRBJ1-3; TRBD1 agrees at 7 bases. The germline gives CDR1 SQVTM, CDR2 ANQGSEA. Trimming cost V 6 bases and J 2 bases; bases outside gene matches: 1. This CDR3 comprises 12 residues.

The chain carries TRBV7-2 and TRBJ2-3, with D perhaps matching TRBD2 (6 bases). This CDR3 is 13 amino acids long. Germline lookup yields CDR1 SGHTA and CDR2 FQGNSA. Deletions cut 8 bases from V and 3 bases from J, with 12 bases between. CDR3 residues: CASAAGGTDTQYF. DNA of the CDR3: TGTGCCAGCGCAGCGGGCGGTACAGATACGCAGTATTTT.

This clone appeared once. The J gene is TRBJ2-5, the V gene TRBV24-1, with D possibly TRBD1 on 5 matching bases. The CDR3 is 11 amino acids. V was shortened by 10 bases and J by 5 bases, with 10 bases between the two germline ends. Germline V gene lookup returns CDR1 KGHDR and CDR2 SFDVKD. CDR3 in amino acids: CATGPWETQYF. The CDR3 nucleotides read TGTGCCACGGGGCCTTGGGAGACCCAGTACTTC.

This clone was seen a single time. The chain has TRBV29-1 and TRBJ1-5; TRBD1 is a possible D gene (6 bases). V lost 5 bases and J 3 bases, leaving 11 bases between the germline ends. This CDR3 is 13 amino acids long. Germline values: CDR1 SQVTM, CDR2 ANQGSEA. The CDR3 loop is CSVQGSPNQPQHF. Here the CDR3 DNA reads TGCAGCGTTCAGGGGAGTCCCAATCAGCCCCAGCATTTT.

The chain has TRBV30 and TRBJ1-1; 11 bases line up with TRBD1. In germline, CDR1 is GTSNPN, CDR2 SVGIG (reference sequence). The CDR3 loop spans 14 amino acids. The J segment lost 10 bases and the V segment lost 4 bases, leaving 11 bases of the junction unmatched. CDR3 DNA sequence: TGTGCCTGGACGATCGGGACAGGGGGGTCCCGAGCTTTCTTT. Translation gives CAWTIGTGGSRAFF.

The chain is built from TRBV5-1 and TRBJ2-5; 9 nucleotides agree with TRBD1. Germline trimming cut 3 bases from V and 4 bases from J; bases unmatched to any gene: 4. CDR1 SGHRS and CDR2 YFSETQ come from the germline V gene. This CDR3 region has 14 residues. The CDR3 sequence: CASSSGQGGETQYF. The CDR3 DNA reads TGCGCCAGCAGCTCGGGACAGGGAGGAGAGACCCAGTACTTC.

J is TRBJ1-6 and V is TRBV5-5, with D tentatively TRBD1 (5 bases). The germline V gene has CDR1 SGHKS and CDR2 YYEKEE (reference sequence). Trimming removed 4 bases at V and 7 bases at J, with 6 bases between. This CDR3 spans 12 amino acids. The CDR3 is CASSDRNSPLHF. DNA for the CDR3: TGTGCCAGCAGCGACAGAAATTCACCCCTCCACTTT.